This T cell receptor (beta chain) came from a study of T cells after yellow fever vaccination. Study conclusions and caveats: Reappearing after the booster were most of the clones from primary vaccination (around 95% CD4, approximately 88% CD8).

Making TCR cDNA involved 5'RACE template switching, which added UMIs and a universal primer site. MiXCR, run by TCRdb on the 5' RACE reads, gives a single entry per CDR3 protein. The sample consists of approximately 250,000 distinct CDR3 sequences, over 6.5% of them appearing once. This clonotype was observed at least ten times. No antigen is known for it. CDR3 length: 11 amino acids. The V and J ends lost 3 bases and 8 bases respectively, with 5 bases between them. The source was CD4+ T cells sorted from PBMCs, collected on the day of the yellow fever booster vaccination. The source of this sequence is a young man who received the YFV17D yellow fever vaccine. The chain has TRBV12-3 or TRBV12-4 and TRBJ2-1; D is unresolved. CDR3 DNA: TGTGCCAGCAGTTTCTCCGATGAGCAGTTCTTC. Its translation: CASSFSDEQFF.